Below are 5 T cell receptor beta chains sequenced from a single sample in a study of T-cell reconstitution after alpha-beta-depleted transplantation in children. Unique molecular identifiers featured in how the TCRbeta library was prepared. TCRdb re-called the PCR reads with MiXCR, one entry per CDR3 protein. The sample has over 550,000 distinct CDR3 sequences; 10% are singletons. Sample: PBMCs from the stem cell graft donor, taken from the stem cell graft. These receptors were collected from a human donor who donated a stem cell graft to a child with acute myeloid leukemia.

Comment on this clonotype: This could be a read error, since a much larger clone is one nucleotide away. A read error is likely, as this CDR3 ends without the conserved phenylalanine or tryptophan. CDR3 protein: CASSRQVTYGYTC. CDR3 DNA: TGTGCCAGCAGTCGACAGGTGACCTATGGCTACACCTGC. The chain is built from TRBV6-1 and TRBJ1-2; D may be TRBD1 (6 bases). Germline V CDR1 and CDR2: MNHNS, SASEGT. This CDR3 is built from 13 residues. V lost 5 bases, J lost 4 bases, and 11 bases lay in between.

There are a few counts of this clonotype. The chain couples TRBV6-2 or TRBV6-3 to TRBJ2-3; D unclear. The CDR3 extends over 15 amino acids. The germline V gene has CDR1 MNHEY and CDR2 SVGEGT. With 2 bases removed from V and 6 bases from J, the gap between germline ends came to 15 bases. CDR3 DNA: TGTGCCAGCAGTTACCGCTCCCCAATCGAGGATACGCAGTATTTT. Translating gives CASSYRSPIEDTQYF.

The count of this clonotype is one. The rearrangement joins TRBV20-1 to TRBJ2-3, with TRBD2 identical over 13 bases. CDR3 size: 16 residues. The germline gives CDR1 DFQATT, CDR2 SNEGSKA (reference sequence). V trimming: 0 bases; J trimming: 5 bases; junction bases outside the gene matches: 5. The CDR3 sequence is CSARDGTSGILDTQYF. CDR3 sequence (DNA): TGCAGTGCTAGAGACGGGACTAGCGGGATCTTAGATACGCAGTATTTT.

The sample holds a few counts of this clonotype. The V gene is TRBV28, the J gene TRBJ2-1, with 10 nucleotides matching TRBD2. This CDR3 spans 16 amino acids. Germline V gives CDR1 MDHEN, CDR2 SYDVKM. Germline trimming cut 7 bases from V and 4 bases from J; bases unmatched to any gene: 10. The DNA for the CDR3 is TGTGCCAGCACCCAAGGCGGGACTAGCGTTTACAATGAGCAGTTCTTC. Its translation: CASTQGGTSVYNEQFF.

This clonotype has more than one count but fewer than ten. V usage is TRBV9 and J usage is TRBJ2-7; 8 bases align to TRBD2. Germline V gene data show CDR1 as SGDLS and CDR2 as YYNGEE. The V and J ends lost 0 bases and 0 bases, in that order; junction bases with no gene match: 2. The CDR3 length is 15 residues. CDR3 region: CASSVAREASYEQYF. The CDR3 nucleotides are TGTGCCAGCAGCGTAGCGCGGGAGGCCTCCTACGAGCAGTACTTC.